The clone carrying this T cell receptor (beta chain) was recorded a few times. This entry is derived from a study of T cell repertoires in cytomegalovirus infection. The CDR3 has 16 amino acids. V was clipped by 3 bases and J by 1 base, with 15 bases between them. The germline gives CDR1 SEHNR, CDR2 FQNEAQ (reference sequence). In TCRdb, the reads were re-called with MiXCR into one record per CDR3 protein. The table lists roughly 200,000 distinct CDR3 sequences, about 17% of them singletons. The clonotype was recovered from a human donor in good health (CMV status not recorded). Some clones in this sample may be carry-over from other donors' samples. The V call is TRBV7-9, the J call TRBJ1-1, with D possibly being TRBD1 (5 bases). Input material: CD8+ T cells from PBMCs. The CDR3 bases are TGTGCCAGCAGCTTTAGGCCACAGGAGGCGAACACTGAAGCTTTCTTT. It encodes CASSFRPQEANTEAFF.